This T cell receptor beta chain was observed in a study of T cell changes during pregnancy in multiple sclerosis (dated by TCRdb to 2018 to 2020). Describing the broader study: Changes in the T cell repertoire over the course of pregnancy were examined in this study in women with multiple sclerosis.

The table lists this clone with a few counts. Its binding antigen is unknown. No qualities accompany the bases; no much larger clone lies one base away. The CDR3 has 15 amino acids, counting the end cysteine and phenylalanine. The sequence is cut down to CDR3 DNA, 45 bases in frame from base 1. The junction carries 14 bases between V and J, which are trimmed by 2 bases and 5 bases respectively. The germline V gene (reference sequence) yields SGHNT for CDR1 and YYREEE for CDR2. The library was generated by the immunoSEQ multiplex PCR assay. The source is immuneACCESS, and TCRdb retained only in-frame sequences with V and J called. Part of the clones is not carried over; for the studies checked, unresolved V genes explain less than half of this, and the remainder is unexplained. In all, the sample holds 59,000 or so clones, and 92% of those were seen once. The ten largest clonotypes hold 2.8% of the sample.

The specimen was peripheral blood, collected in the third trimester of pregnancy. This TCR came from a female donor in good health, enrolled as a control in a pregnancy study. The chain uses TRBV5-4 and TRBJ2-4; the best D guess is TRBD2, with 7 bases matching. The DNA sequence follows: TGTGCCAGCAGCTTCGGTGGGGGGGCAGAAAACATTCAGTACTTC. Translation gives CASSFGGGAENIQYF.